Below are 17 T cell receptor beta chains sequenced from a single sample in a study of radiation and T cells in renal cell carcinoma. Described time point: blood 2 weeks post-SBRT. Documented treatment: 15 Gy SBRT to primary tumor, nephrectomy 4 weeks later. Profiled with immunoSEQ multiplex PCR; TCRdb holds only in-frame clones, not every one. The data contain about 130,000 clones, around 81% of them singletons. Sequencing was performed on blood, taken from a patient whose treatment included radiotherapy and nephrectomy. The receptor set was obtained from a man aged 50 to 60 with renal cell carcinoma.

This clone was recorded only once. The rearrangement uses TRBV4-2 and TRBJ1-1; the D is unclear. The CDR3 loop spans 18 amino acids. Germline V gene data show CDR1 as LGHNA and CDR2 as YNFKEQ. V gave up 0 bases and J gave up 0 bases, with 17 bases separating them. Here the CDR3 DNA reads TGTGCCAGCAGCCAAGATCAGGACGTCACCGGTATGAACACTGAAGCTTTCTTT. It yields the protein CASSQDQDVTGMNTEAFF.

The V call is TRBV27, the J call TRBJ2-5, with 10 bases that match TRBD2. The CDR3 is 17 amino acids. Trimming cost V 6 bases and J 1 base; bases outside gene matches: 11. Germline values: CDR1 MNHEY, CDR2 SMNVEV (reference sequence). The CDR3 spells CASRVGSSGRSQETQYF. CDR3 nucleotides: TGTGCCAGCAGGGTGGGGTCTAGCGGGAGATCCCAAGAGACCCAGTACTTC.

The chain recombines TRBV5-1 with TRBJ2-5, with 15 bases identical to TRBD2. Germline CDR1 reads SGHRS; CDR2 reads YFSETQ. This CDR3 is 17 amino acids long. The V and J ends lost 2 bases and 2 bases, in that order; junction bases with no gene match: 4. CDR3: CASSFMGLAGGQETQYF. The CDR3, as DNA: TGCGCCAGCAGCTTTATGGGACTAGCGGGGGGACAAGAGACCCAGTACTTC.

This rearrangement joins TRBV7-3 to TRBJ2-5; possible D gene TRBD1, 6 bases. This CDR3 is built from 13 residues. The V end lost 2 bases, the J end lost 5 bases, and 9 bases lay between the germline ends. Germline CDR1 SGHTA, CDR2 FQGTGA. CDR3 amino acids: CASSLSQGETQYF. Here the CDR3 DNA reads TGTGCCAGCAGCTTATCCCAGGGGGAGACCCAGTACTTC.

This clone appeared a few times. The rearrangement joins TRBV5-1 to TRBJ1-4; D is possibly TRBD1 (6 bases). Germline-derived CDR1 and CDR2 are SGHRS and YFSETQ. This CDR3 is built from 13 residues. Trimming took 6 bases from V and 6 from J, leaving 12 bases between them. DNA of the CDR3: TGCGCCAGCACAAAGGGGGGTCATGAAAAACTGTTTTTT. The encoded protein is CASTKGGHEKLFF.

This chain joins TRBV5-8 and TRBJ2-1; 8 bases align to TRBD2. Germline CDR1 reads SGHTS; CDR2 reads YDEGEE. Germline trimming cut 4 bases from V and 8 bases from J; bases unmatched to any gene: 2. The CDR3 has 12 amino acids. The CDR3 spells CASSREGHEQFF. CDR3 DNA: TGTGCCAGCAGCCGGGAGGGCCATGAGCAGTTCTTC. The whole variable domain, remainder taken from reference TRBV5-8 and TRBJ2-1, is EAGVTQSPTHLIKTRGQQATLRCSPISGHTSVYWYQQALGLGLQFLLWYDEGEERNRGNFPPRFSGRQFPNYSSELNVNALELEDSALYLCASSREGHEQFFGPGTRLTVL.

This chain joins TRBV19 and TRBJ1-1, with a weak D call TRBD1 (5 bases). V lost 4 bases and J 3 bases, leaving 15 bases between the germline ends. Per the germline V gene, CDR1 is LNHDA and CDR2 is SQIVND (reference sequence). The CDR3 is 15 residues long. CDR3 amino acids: CASSNQGAGDTEAFF. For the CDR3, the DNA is TGTGCCAGTAGTAATCAGGGTGCGGGGGACACTGAAGCTTTCTTT.

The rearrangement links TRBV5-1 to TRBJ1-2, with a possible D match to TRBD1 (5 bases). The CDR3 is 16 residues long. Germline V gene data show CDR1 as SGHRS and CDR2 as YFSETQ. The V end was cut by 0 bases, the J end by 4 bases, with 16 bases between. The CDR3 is CASSLEGSGQVYGYTF. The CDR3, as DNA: TGCGCCAGCAGCTTGGAGGGGTCGGGGCAGGTCTATGGCTACACCTTC.

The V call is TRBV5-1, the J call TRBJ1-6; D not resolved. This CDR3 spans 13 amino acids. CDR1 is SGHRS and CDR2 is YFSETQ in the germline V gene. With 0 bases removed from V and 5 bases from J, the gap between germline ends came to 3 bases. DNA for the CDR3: TGCGCCAGCAGCTTGGGGGATAATTCACCCCTCCACTTT. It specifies CASSLGDNSPLHF.

The CDR3 spells CASTLFSSGANVLTF. Written as DNA, the CDR3 is TGTGCCAGCACCCTGTTTAGCTCTGGGGCCAACGTCCTGACTTTC. The chain is built from TRBV7-9 and TRBJ2-6; D gene ambiguous. The CDR3 spans 15 residues. V was cut by 7 bases and J by 0 bases, with 10 bases left in between. CDR1 SEHNR and CDR2 FQNEAQ come from the germline V gene (reference sequence). The whole variable domain, filled in from reference TRBV7-9 and TRBJ2-6, reads DTGVSQNPRHKITKRGQNVTFRCDPISEHNRLYWYRQTLGQGPEFLTYFQNEAQLEKSRLLSDRFSAERPKGSFSTLEIQRTEQGDSAMYLCASTLFSSGANVLTFGAGSRLTVL.

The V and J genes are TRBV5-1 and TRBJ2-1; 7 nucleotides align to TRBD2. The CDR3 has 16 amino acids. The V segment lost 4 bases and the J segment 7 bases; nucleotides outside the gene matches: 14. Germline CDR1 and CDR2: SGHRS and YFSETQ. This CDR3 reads CASSPLGAGERNEQFF. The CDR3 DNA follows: TGCGCCAGCAGCCCTCTTGGGGCGGGAGAAAGGAATGAGCAGTTCTTC.

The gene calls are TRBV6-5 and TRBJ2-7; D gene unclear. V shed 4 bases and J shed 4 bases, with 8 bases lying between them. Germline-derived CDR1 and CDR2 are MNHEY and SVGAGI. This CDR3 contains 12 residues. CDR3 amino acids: CASSSSQYEQYF. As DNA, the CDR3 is TGTGCCAGCAGTTCCTCACAGTACGAGCAGTACTTC.

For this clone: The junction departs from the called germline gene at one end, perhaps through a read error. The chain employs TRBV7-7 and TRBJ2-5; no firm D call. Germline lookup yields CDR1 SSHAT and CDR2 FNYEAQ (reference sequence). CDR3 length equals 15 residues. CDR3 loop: CASSKLRSTTETQYF. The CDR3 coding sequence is TGTGCTAGCAGTAAACTAAGGAGCACTACAGAGACCCAGTACTTC.

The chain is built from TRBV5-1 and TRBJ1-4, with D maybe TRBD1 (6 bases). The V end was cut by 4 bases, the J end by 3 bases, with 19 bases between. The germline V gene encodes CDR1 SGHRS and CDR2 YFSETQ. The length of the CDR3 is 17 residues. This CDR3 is CASSLYYLGGANEKLFF. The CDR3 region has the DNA TGCGCCAGCAGCCTCTACTACCTAGGGGGGGCTAATGAAAAACTGTTTTTT. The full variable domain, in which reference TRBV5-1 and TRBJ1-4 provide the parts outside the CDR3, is KAGVTQTPRYLIKTRGQQVTLSCSPISGHRSVSWYQQTPGQGLQFLFEYFSETQRNKGNFPGRFSGRQFSNSRSEMNVSTLELGDSALYLCASSLYYLGGANEKLFFGSGTQLSVL.

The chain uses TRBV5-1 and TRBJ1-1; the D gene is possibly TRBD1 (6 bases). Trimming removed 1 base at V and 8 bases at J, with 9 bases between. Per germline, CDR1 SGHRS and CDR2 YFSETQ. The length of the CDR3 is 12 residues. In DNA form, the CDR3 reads TGCGCCAGCAGCTTGTTACAGGGCGAAGCTTTCTTT. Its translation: CASSLLQGEAFF.

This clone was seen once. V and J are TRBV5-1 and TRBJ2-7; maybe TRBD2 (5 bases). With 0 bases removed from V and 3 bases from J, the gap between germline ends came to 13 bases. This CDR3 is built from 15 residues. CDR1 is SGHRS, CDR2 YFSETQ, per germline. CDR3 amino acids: CASSLGEGHFYEQYF. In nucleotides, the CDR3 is TGCGCCAGCAGCTTGGGAGAGGGCCATTTCTACGAGCAGTACTTC.

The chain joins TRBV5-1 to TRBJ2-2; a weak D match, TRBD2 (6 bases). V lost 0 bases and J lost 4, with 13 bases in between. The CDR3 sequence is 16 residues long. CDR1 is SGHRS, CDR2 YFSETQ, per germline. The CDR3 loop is CASSLGTMRSTGELFF. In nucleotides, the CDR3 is TGCGCCAGCAGCTTGGGGACTATGAGGAGCACCGGGGAGCTGTTTTTT.